Each of the 2 T cell receptor beta chains below was sequenced from the same sample in a study of graft-versus-host responses after intestinal transplantation. The assay was immunoSEQ multiplex PCR, and TCRdb's table has in-frame clones only and misses some. The sample has more than 9,000 clones; roughly 92% are singletons. The sample consisted of PBMCs, taken around 110 days after intestinal transplant. All receptors come from a human patient who received an intestinal transplant, so some T cells may come from the graft donor.

V usage is TRBV7-3 and J usage is TRBJ1-1; 7 nucleotides line up with TRBD1. This CDR3 has 14 residues. The germline V gene encodes CDR1 SGHTA and CDR2 FQGTGA. J gave up 3 bases and V 3 bases, and 4 bases lay outside the gene matches. The CDR3 bases are TGTGCCAGCAGCTTTACAGGGGCGGACACTGAAGCTTTCTTT. This codes for CASSFTGADTEAFF.

The genes are TRBV28 and TRBJ2-7, with 7 positions matching TRBD1. J lost 2 bases, V lost 6 bases, and 4 bases had no gene match. This CDR3 contains 13 residues. In germline, CDR1 is MDHEN, CDR2 SYDVKM. CDR3 in amino acids: CASSLDRTYEQYF. DNA of the CDR3: TGTGCCAGCAGCCTGGACAGGACCTACGAGCAGTACTTC.